This TCR beta chain was obtained from a study of human T cells and chemical hapten exposure. Whole-study context: A roughly 2 cm by roughly 2 cm inner upper arm patch received 2% DPC for sensitization. All through the roughly 25-week study, the scalp of each patient received diphenylcyclopropenone doses weekly. Findings of the study overall: Counts of expanded TCRs at PT1 were positively correlated with patch test score. Because all patients had alopecia, their immune responses might differ from healthy ones.

TCRdb re-called the RACE reads with MiXCR, one entry per CDR3 protein. The data contain 150,000 to 200,000 distinct CDR3 sequences, approximately 14% of them singletons. This clonotype was seen more than once but under ten times. Its antigen is undetermined. Specified time point: patch test 1, 2 weeks after DPC sensitization. Treatment described: therapeutic diphenylcyclopropenone sensitization with weekly scalp DPC. This clonotype originated in a woman aged 30 to 39 with alopecia areata. Some clones in this sample may be carry-over from other donors' samples. The specimen comprised whole blood, sampled in connection with sensitization to the hapten diphenylcyclopropenone (DPC).

Written as DNA, the CDR3 is TGTGCCAGCAGTCCCGGCCCCAAATCGTTCTCCTACGAGCAGTACTTC. Protein product: CASSPGPKSFSYEQYF. The rearrangement uses TRBV28 and TRBJ2-7; D not resolved. Germline values: CDR1 MDHEN, CDR2 SYDVKM. The CDR3 contains 16 residues. V was clipped by 5 bases and J by 0 bases, with 17 bases between them.